Listed below are T cell receptor beta chains from one sample, sequenced in a study of shared T cell receptors in the human thymus. Clones were read by immunoSEQ multiplex PCR, and TCRdb kept only the in-frame ones, dropping some. The table includes 640,000 or so clones, around 87% detected once. These records were also assigned to another study, of human thymus T cells.

Sequenced input: thymocytes. Receptors were obtained from a boy under two years old with a congenital heart defect. The CDR3 runs from the conserved cysteine through the conserved F or W. D genes are given only for firm matches. Clone size is not always given. Where it is, it says once, few, many or a class for expanded clones.

v_call	j_call	clone_size	d_call	cdr3_nt	cdr3_aa
TRBV11-1	TRBJ2-5	-	-	TGTGCCAGCAGCTTGGACTTGGAGACCCAGTACTTC	CASSLDLETQYF
TRBV6-4	TRBJ2-3	-	TRBD2	TGTGCCAGCAGGGAAAGCGGGGGCCCGGGGACGCAGTATTTT	CASRESGGPGTQYF
TRBV6-5	TRBJ2-7	-	-	TGTGCCAGCTCAGGCAGAGATCACTACGAGCAGTACTTC	CASSGRDHYEQYF
TRBV28	TRBJ1-4	-	-	TGTGCCAGCAGCCGGCGACAGGCGACTAATGAAAAACTGTTTTTT	CASSRRQATNEKLFF
TRBV15	TRBJ1-2	-	TRBD1	TGTGCCACTGGGGACAGGCCTAACTATGGCTACACCTTC	CATGDRPNYGYTF
TRBV28	TRBJ1-6	-	TRBD1	TGTGCCAGCAGTCCACGACAGGGGGCCTCTCTCGGGGGTTCACCCCTCCACTTT	CASSPRQGASLGGSPLHF
TRBV19	TRBJ2-1	-	TRBD2	TGTGCCAGTAGTGGAAATAGCGGGAGTGCATACAATGAGCAGTTCTTC	CASSGNSGSAYNEQFF
TRBV27	TRBJ1-6	-	-	TGTGCCAGCAGTTTCCGTAATTCACCCCTCCACTTT	CASSFRNSPLHF
TRBV11-2	TRBJ2-7	once	TRBD1	TGTGCCAGCAGCTTAGTTAATGACAGGGGATTCTACGAGCAGTACTTC	CASSLVNDRGFYEQYF
TRBV4-2	TRBJ2-1	-	-	TGTGCCAGCAGCCCGTGGTGGGGGGGCAACAATGAGCAGTTCTTC	CASSPWWGGNNEQFF
TRBV7-2	TRBJ2-1	-	-	TGTGCCAGCAGCCGCGGACAGCGATACTCCTACAATGAGCAGTTCTTC	CASSRGQRYSYNEQFF
TRBV4-3	TRBJ2-6	-	TRBD1	TGCGCCAGCAGCCAAAGACAGAGGACAGGGGACTCTGGGGCCAACGTCCTGACTTTC	CASSQRQRTGDSGANVLTF
TRBV28	TRBJ1-4	-	-	TGTGCCAGCAGTTTAGGAGGATCCGGGGGTTGTAATGAAAAACTGTTTTTT	CASSLGGSGGCNEKLFF
TRBV27	TRBJ2-5	-	-	TGTGCCAGCAGTCCTAAGGGGCAAGAGACCCAGTACTTC	CASSPKGQETQYF
TRBV27	TRBJ2-3	-	-	TGTGCCAGCAGTCCCCGGGTGGACACAGATACGCAGTATTTT	CASSPRVDTDTQYF
TRBV7-9	TRBJ2-5	-	-	TGTGCCAGCAGCTTGACTAAACAAGAGACCCAGTACTTC	CASSLTKQETQYF
TRBV9	TRBJ2-1	few	TRBD2	TGTGCCAGCAGTTTTAGCGGGAGCTCCTACAATGAGCAGTTCTTC	CASSFSGSSYNEQFF
TRBV2	TRBJ2-1	-	TRBD1	TGTGCCAGCGGGGACAGGGTGGAAGGTGAGCAGTTCTTC	CASGDRVEGEQFF
TRBV4-3	TRBJ1-5	-	TRBD1	TGCGCCAGCAGCCAAGTATGGGACAGGGGGCATAGCAATCAGCCCCAGCATTTT	CASSQVWDRGHSNQPQHF
TRBV5-1	TRBJ1-3	-	-	TGCGCCAGCAGCTTGGACAGCTCTGGAAACACCATATATTTT	CASSLDSSGNTIYF
TRBV4-3	TRBJ2-1	-	TRBD1	TGCGCCAGCAGCCAAGATAGGGACAGGGGGCTCAATGAGCAGTTCTTC	CASSQDRDRGLNEQFF
TRBV5-6	TRBJ2-1	few	-	TGTGCCAGCAGCTTGGGTAGCGGAAACAAGTACAATGAGCAGTTCTTC	CASSLGSGNKYNEQFF
TRBV27	TRBJ1-6	-	-	TGTGCCAGCAGTTTATCGAGCAGCGGACTAAGTCGTTTCTCACCCCTCCACTTT	CASSLSSSGLSRFSPLHF
TRBV28	TRBJ2-3	-	TRBD2	TGTGCCAGCGGCCTTCCGGGACTAGCAGGGTCGAGCACAGATACGCAGTATTTT	CASGLPGLAGSSTDTQYF
TRBV6-1	TRBJ2-1	once	TRBD2	TGTGCCAGCAGTGAAGGTAAAGTCGCTAGCGGGGCCGTGGGGGATGAGCAGTTCTTC	CASSEGKVASGAVGDEQFF
TRBV7-8	TRBJ2-5	-	-	TGTGCCAGCAGCTTTTTCTCTGGCGCTAGCGAAAAGATCGGGACCCAGTACTTC	CASSFFSGASEKIGTQYF
TRBV30	TRBJ2-1	-	TRBD2	TGTGCCTGGAGTAAGACTAGCGGGGCTTACAATGAGCAGTTCTTC	CAWSKTSGAYNEQFF
TRBV5-3	TRBJ2-4	-	TRBD2	TGTGCCAGAAGTATCACCTGGACTAGCGTTAAGAACATTCAGTACTTC	CARSITWTSVKNIQYF
TRBV4-3	TRBJ2-2	-	TRBD1	TGCGCCAGCAGCCACAAACCCAGGGGGCAAGGGAACACCGGGGAGCTGTTTTTT	CASSHKPRGQGNTGELFF
TRBV4-3	TRBJ2-3	-	-	TGCGCCAGCAGCCAAGAAGTCCTTCGACATCATCCTACGCAGTATTTT	CASSQEVLRHHPTQYF
TRBV7-2	TRBJ1-5	-	-	TGTGCCAGCAGCATTACAGGGAACTATAGCAATCAGCCCCAGCATTTT	CASSITGNYSNQPQHF
TRBV5-4	TRBJ1-5	few	-	TGTGCCAGCAGCTTGGGCGGCAGTCAGCCCCAGCATTTT	CASSLGGSQPQHF
TRBV11-2	TRBJ2-1	-	TRBD1	TGTGCCAGCAGCCGGACAGGGAAATACAATGAGCAGTTCTTC	CASSRTGKYNEQFF
TRBV28	TRBJ1-1	-	TRBD1	TGTGCCAGCAGTCCCAGGGGGGCTCTCTCTGAAGCTTTCTTT	CASSPRGALSEAFF
TRBV5-6	TRBJ2-1	-	TRBD2	TGTGCCAGCAGCTCGGAGGAGCGGGAGGGCAAGACCTACAATGAGCAGTTCTTC	CASSSEEREGKTYNEQFF
TRBV4-1	TRBJ2-2	few	-	TGCGCCAGCAGCCAAGGGCCGCCCGGGGAGCTGTTTTTT	CASSQGPPGELFF
TRBV29-1	TRBJ2-1	-	TRBD2	TGCAGCGTTGAAGATGACCGGGAGGGCCTATTTAATGAGCAGTTCTTC	CSVEDDREGLFNEQFF
TRBV28	TRBJ2-7	-	TRBD1	TGTGCCAGCATCCGATCCGGGACAGGGAGGGACTACCACGAGCAGTACTTC	CASIRSGTGRDYHEQYF
TRBV6-5	TRBJ2-7	-	TRBD2	TGTGCCAGCAGTTACTCGGGACTAGACGGGCACGAGCAGTACTTC	CASSYSGLDGHEQYF
TRBV2	TRBJ2-7	-	-	TGTGCCAGCAGTGAATGGCGGTTGTCGGACTCTCAACTTTCCTACGAGCAGTACTTC	CASSEWRLSDSQLSYEQYF
TRBV29-1	TRBJ1-3	few	TRBD1	TGCAGCGTTGAGGAAGACAGGGGCTCTGGAAACACCATATATTTT	CSVEEDRGSGNTIYF
TRBV25-1	TRBJ2-1	-	-	TGTGCCAGCAGTGAATTCCGCAATGAGCAGTTCTTC	CASSEFRNEQFF
TRBV25-1	TRBJ1-1	-	TRBD1	TGTGCCAGCAGTGATGCAGGGGGCCTGGGCACTGAAGCTTTCTTT	CASSDAGGLGTEAFF
TRBV6-1	TRBJ2-7	once	TRBD1	TGTGCCAGCAGTGAAGCCAGGGGGCTCCCTGGCGAGCAGTACTTC	CASSEARGLPGEQYF
TRBV7-6	TRBJ2-6	-	-	TGTGCCAGCATGGGGGGGGACACCCACTCTGGGGCCAACGTCCTGACTTTC	CASMGGDTHSGANVLTF
TRBV2	TRBJ2-7	-	TRBD2	TGTGCCAGCAGTGAAAGACTAGCGGGAGTATTGTACGAGCAGTACTTC	CASSERLAGVLYEQYF
TRBV28	TRBJ1-6	-	-	TGTGCAAGCAGCTCCAGGGGCTCTGCACCCCTCCACTTT	CASSSRGSAPLHF
TRBV7-6	TRBJ2-6	-	-	TGTGCCAGCAGCTTAGAATGCGGATCCGGGGCCAACGTCCTGACTTTC	CASSLECGSGANVLTF
TRBV10-3	TRBJ1-1	-	-	TGTGCCATCATTTCAGGCTCCGAAGCTTTCTTT	CAIISGSEAFF
TRBV11-2	TRBJ1-4	-	-	TGTGCCAGCAGCTTAGATAGGGCCAGGGAAGAATCTAATGAAAAACTGTTTTTT	CASSLDRAREESNEKLFF
TRBV6-5	TRBJ2-1	-	TRBD2	TGTGCCAGCAGAGGACTAGCGGTCTCCTACAATGAGCAGTTCTTC	CASRGLAVSYNEQFF
TRBV27	TRBJ2-1	-	TRBD2	TGTGCCAGCAGTTTAGATAGCCTAGCGGGGATCTCCTACAATGAGCAGTTCTTC	CASSLDSLAGISYNEQFF
TRBV4-2	TRBJ1-4	-	TRBD1	TGTGCCAGCAGCCAAGAGGGTGGGACAGGGGCTGAAAAACTGTTTTTT	CASSQEGGTGAEKLFF